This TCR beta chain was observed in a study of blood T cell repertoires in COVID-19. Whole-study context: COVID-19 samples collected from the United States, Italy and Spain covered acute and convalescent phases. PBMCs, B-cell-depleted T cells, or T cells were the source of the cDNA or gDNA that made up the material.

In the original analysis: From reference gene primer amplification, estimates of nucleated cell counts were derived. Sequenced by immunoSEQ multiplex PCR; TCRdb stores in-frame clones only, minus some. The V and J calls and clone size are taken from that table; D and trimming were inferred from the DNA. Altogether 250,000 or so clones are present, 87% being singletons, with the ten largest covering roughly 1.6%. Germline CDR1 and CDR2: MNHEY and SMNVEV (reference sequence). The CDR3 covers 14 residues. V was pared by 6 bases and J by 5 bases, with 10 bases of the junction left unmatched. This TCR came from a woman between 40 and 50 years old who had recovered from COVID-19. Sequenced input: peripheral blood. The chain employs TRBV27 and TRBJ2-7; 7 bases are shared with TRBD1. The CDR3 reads CASRLTGAPHEQYF. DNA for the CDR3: TGTGCCAGCAGACTAACAGGGGCCCCTCACGAGCAGTACTTC.